These 30 T cell receptor beta chains came from one sample sequenced in a study of blood T cells in healthy people across ages. Through a sample-barcoded 5' primer and a J-beta primer mix, a second PCR was run for roughly 6 to 12 cycles. One entry per CDR3 protein results from TCRdb running MiXCR on the 5' RACE reads. Of some 940,000 distinct CDR3 sequences in the sample, around 29% were seen once. These data are also associated with another study on T cells of mothers and their children.

The specimen sequenced was blood. These receptors were taken from a woman in her thirties or forties in good health.

A note on this clonotype: A clone one base away is much larger, so this may be a read error. CDR3 coding DNA: TGCAGTGCTAGCCCCCCCCGGGGGGGGACTGAAGCTTTCTTT. It translates to CSASPPRGGTEAFF. The chain couples TRBV20-1 to TRBJ1-1; D perhaps matches TRBD1 (5 bases). Trimming removed 3 bases from V and 5 bases from J, with 16 bases in between. Germline V gives CDR1 DFQATT, CDR2 SNEGSKA (reference sequence). CDR3 length: 14 residues.

This clonotype was seen at least ten times. This sequence joins TRBV20-1 and TRBJ2-3; D perhaps matches TRBD2 (6 bases). V lost 0 bases, J lost 0 bases, and 13 bases lay in between. The CDR3 covers 16 residues. Looked up from germline, CDR1 is DFQATT and CDR2 is SNEGSKA (reference sequence). DNA of the CDR3: TGCAGTGCTAGAGATCGAACTAGCCGGAGCACAGATACGCAGTATTTT. Translating it yields CSARDRTSRSTDTQYF.

Only a few counts were recorded for this clonotype. The chain joins TRBV12-3 or TRBV12-4 to TRBJ1-1, with 8 bases that match TRBD1. The CDR3 length is 15 residues. Germline trimming cut 2 bases from V and 5 bases from J; bases unmatched to any gene: 7. This CDR3 is CASSLNYRGATEAFF. The CDR3 nucleotides are TGTGCCAGCAGTTTAAACTACAGGGGGGCGACTGAAGCTTTCTTT.

In regard to this clonotype: A much larger clone is a single base away; this may be a read error. The chain is built from TRBV6-6 and TRBJ2-3; no clear D. The CDR3 extends over 13 amino acids. V was shortened by 5 bases and J by 4 bases, with 10 bases between the two germline ends. CDR1 MNHNY and CDR2 SVGAGI come from the germline V gene (reference sequence). CDR3 DNA: TGTGCCAGCAGTCTACACTTCGCAGATACGCAGTATTTT. Translation gives CASSLHFADTQYF.

Ten or more counts support this clonotype. The chain couples TRBV7-2 to TRBJ1-1; unclear D gene. The germline V and J ends were trimmed by 2 bases and 2 bases, with 9 bases remaining between them. CDR1 is SGHTA and CDR2 is FQGNSA in the germline V gene. The CDR3 is made up of 14 amino acids. This CDR3 reads CASSLTAINTEAFF. DNA of the CDR3: TGTGCCAGCAGCTTAACTGCCATCAACACTGAAGCTTTCTTT.

Notes on this clonotype: At one of its ends the junction is not consistent with the germline gene, which may arise from a read error. The chain joins TRBV5-1 to TRBJ2-5; TRBD1 is a possible D gene (6 bases). The CDR3 extends over 14 amino acids. Germline V gene data show CDR1 as SGHRS and CDR2 as YFSETQ. The CDR3 region has the DNA TGCGCCAGCAGCCCCGGACAGACGTCGGAGACCCGGTACTTC. Its translation is CASSPGQTSETRYF.

A few counts support this clonotype. The rearrangement uses TRBV12-3 or TRBV12-4 and TRBJ1-2; TRBD1 matches at 10 bases. This CDR3 is built from 16 residues. After removal of 6 bases from V and 3 bases from J, the junction contained 10 bases not matched to a gene. Here the CDR3 DNA reads TGTGCCAGCAGCCCCCGGACAGGGGGGGGTCACTATGGCTACACCTTC. Translating it yields CASSPRTGGGHYGYTF.

The chain is built from TRBV7-3 and TRBJ1-2; the match to TRBD1 covers 8 bases. Trimming cost V 5 bases and J 1 base; bases outside gene matches: 9. Germline lookup yields CDR1 SGHTA and CDR2 FQGTGA. The CDR3 loop spans 16 amino acids. CDR3: CASSAPRDRNNYGYTF. In DNA form, the CDR3 reads TGTGCCAGCAGCGCCCCCCGGGACAGGAATAACTATGGCTACACCTTC.

V gene TRBV5-1 combines with J gene TRBJ2-1; D may be TRBD2 (5 bases). The V end was cut by 4 bases, the J end by 8 bases, with 10 bases between. Germline values: CDR1 SGHRS, CDR2 YFSETQ. This CDR3 region has 12 residues. The CDR3 protein is CASSPEDYEQFF. CDR3 coding DNA: TGCGCCAGCAGCCCGGAGGACTATGAGCAGTTCTTC.

The chain employs TRBV24-1 and TRBJ2-1; possible D gene TRBD1, 6 bases. Germline lookup yields CDR1 KGHDR and CDR2 SFDVKD. V lost 7 bases, J lost 6 bases, and 15 bases lay in between. The CDR3 sequence is 14 residues long. Written as DNA, the CDR3 is TGTGCCACCAGCCCGGGACAATCTATCAATGAGCAGTTCTTC. Protein product: CATSPGQSINEQFF.

This chain links TRBV7-9 with TRBJ1-4, with 8 bases identical to TRBD1. Germline assignment: CDR1 SEHNR and CDR2 FQNEAQ (reference sequence). The V and J ends lost 5 bases and 2 bases, in that order; junction bases with no gene match: 4. The CDR3 runs to 15 residues. CDR3: CASSTTGVTNEKLFF. The CDR3 DNA reads TGTGCCAGCAGCACGACAGGGGTGACTAATGAAAAACTGTTTTTT.

This clonotype was recorded many times. This chain joins TRBV27 and TRBJ2-3; the D gene is possibly TRBD2 (5 bases). The CDR3 is 13 amino acids. V was cut by 5 bases and J by 6 bases, with 12 bases left in between. CDR1 is MNHEY, CDR2 SMNVEV, per germline (reference sequence). The CDR3 nucleotides read TGTGCCAGCAGTCCTAGTGGGGAGGATACGCAGTATTTT. Translation gives CASSPSGEDTQYF.

This clonotype was detected ten times or more. The rearrangement uses TRBV28 and TRBJ2-7; D gene uncertain. The CDR3 loop spans 17 amino acids. With 4 bases removed from V and 3 bases from J, the gap between germline ends came to 22 bases. Germline V lookup: CDR1 MDHEN, CDR2 SYDVKM. In DNA form, the CDR3 reads TGTGCCAGCAGTTCCCCCGACACCCCAGCAAAGGACTACGAGCAGTACTTC. It codes for CASSSPDTPAKDYEQYF.

The gene calls are TRBV7-8 and TRBJ2-1, with D possibly TRBD1 on 6 matching bases. Germline CDR1 and CDR2: SGHVS and FQNEAQ. The CDR3 has 16 amino acids. Trimming cost V 5 bases and J 7 bases, with 21 bases left between them. CDR3 in DNA: TGTGCCAGCAGCCTCAGATTGAAACAGGGTCGTAATGAGCAGTTCTTC. This translates into CASSLRLKQGRNEQFF. The full variable domain, rest sourced from reference TRBV7-8 and TRBJ2-1, is GAGVSQSPRYKVAKRGQDVALRCDPISGHVSLFWYQQALGQGPEFLTYFQNEAQLDKSGLPSDRFFAERPEGSVSTLKIQRTQQEDSAVYLCASSLRLKQGRNEQFFGPGTRLTVL.

The J gene is TRBJ2-7, the V gene TRBV19; 9 positions match TRBD1. The CDR3 is made up of 16 amino acids. V lost 5 bases, J lost 1 base, and 9 bases stayed unmatched. CDR1 and CDR2 (germline): LNHDA, SQIVND (reference sequence). This chain's CDR3 is CASSPQGQGKSYEQYF. The CDR3 region has the DNA TGTGCCAGTAGTCCCCAGGGACAGGGCAAATCCTACGAGCAGTACTTC.

The count of this clonotype is one. This sequence joins TRBV13 and TRBJ1-1; possibly TRBD1 for D (6 bases). Per the germline V gene, CDR1 is PRHDT and CDR2 is FYEKMQ (reference sequence). Deletions cut 3 bases from V and 4 bases from J, with 21 bases between. The CDR3 has 17 amino acids. This chain's CDR3 is CASSFISPPGAGTEAFF. CDR3 DNA: TGTGCCAGCAGCTTTATCTCCCCCCCAGGGGCGGGCACTGAAGCTTTCTTT.

The sample holds many counts of this clonotype. This chain connects TRBV12-3 or TRBV12-4 to TRBJ1-2; unclear D gene. Between the trimmed V and J ends, which lost 8 bases and 8 bases, there was a span of 9 bases. The CDR3 consists of 10 residues. CDR3 amino acids: CASRMGGYTF. DNA of the CDR3: TGTGCCAGCCGTATGGGGGGCTACACCTTC.

V is TRBV4-3 and J is TRBJ1-4; D gene ambiguous. Germline-derived CDR1 and CDR2 are LGHNA and YSLEER. V was shortened by 4 bases and J by 8 bases, with 11 bases between the two germline ends. The CDR3 sequence is 13 residues long. The CDR3 DNA sequence: TGCGCCAGCAGCCCCGAGGGAGGGGAAAAACTGTTTTTT. Protein sequence: CASSPEGGEKLFF.

This clonotype has a count of ten or more. The chain couples TRBV12-3 or TRBV12-4 to TRBJ2-7; D is uncertain. The CDR3 has 14 amino acids. The V and J ends lost 3 bases and 0 bases respectively, with 9 bases between them. Here the CDR3 reads CASSFWESSYEQYF. The CDR3 DNA follows: TGTGCCAGCAGTTTCTGGGAAAGCTCCTACGAGCAGTACTTC.

This clonotype was observed a few times. The V call is TRBV15, the J call TRBJ1-1, with 7 bases aligning to TRBD1. The junction had 3 bases not matched to a gene; V was cut back by 5 bases and J by 0 bases. Per germline, CDR1 LNHNV and CDR2 YYDKDF (reference sequence). The CDR3 is 14 amino acids. For the CDR3, the DNA is TGTGCCACCAGCCAGGGACAGTTGAACACTGAAGCTTTCTTT. Protein: CATSQGQLNTEAFF.

Comments on this clonotype: This clone may be a read error of a much larger clone one base away. The rearrangement joins TRBV12-3 or TRBV12-4 to TRBJ2-3; perhaps TRBD2 as D (5 bases). This CDR3 has 15 residues. The CDR3 DNA reads TGTGCCAGCAGTTTAAGAACGGGGTCCACAGATGCGCAGTATTTT. Translating it yields CASSLRTGSTDAQYF.

For this clonotype: A read error may explain this, as a much larger clone is one base away. The chain combines TRBV3-1 with TRBJ2-7, with 10 bases identical to TRBD2. The J segment lost 4 bases and the V segment lost 3 bases, leaving 6 bases of the junction unmatched. The CDR3 totals 15 residues. Germline V gene lookup returns CDR1 LGHDT and CDR2 YNNKEL (reference sequence). The CDR3 sequence is CASSHLAGAAYEQYF. Written as DNA, the CDR3 is TGTGCCAGCAGCCACCTAGCGGGGGCCGCTTACGAGCAGTACTTC.

The chain has TRBV4-2 and TRBJ2-1; perhaps TRBD1 as D (6 bases). Germline V CDR1 and CDR2: LGHNA, YNFKEQ. The CDR3 covers 14 residues. Trimming removed 0 bases from V and 8 bases from J, with 11 bases in between. The DNA of the CDR3 is TGTGCCAGCAGCCAAGAGACAGGCGGGCATGAGCAGTTCTTC. Its protein is CASSQETGGHEQFF.

This chain connects TRBV20-1 to TRBJ1-1, with D hard to call. The CDR3 is 15 amino acids. V was cut by 1 base and J by 1 base, with 13 bases left in between. CDR1 DFQATT and CDR2 SNEGSKA come from the germline V gene (reference sequence). CDR3 region: CSARVVWPPNTEAFF. CDR3 bases: TGCAGTGCTAGAGTCGTTTGGCCGCCGAACACTGAAGCTTTCTTT.

The rearrangement uses TRBV6-1 and TRBJ2-7; TRBD2 aligns across 11 bases. CDR3 length equals 14 residues. V lost 7 bases and J lost 5; bases outside the gene matches: 7. Looked up from germline, CDR1 is MNHNS and CDR2 is SASEGT. The CDR3 nucleotides read TGTGCCAGCACCGGGACTAGCGGTAGGAACGAGCAGTACTTC. Its protein is CASTGTSGRNEQYF.

V usage is TRBV9 and J usage is TRBJ2-2; 7 bases are a match to TRBD1. Looked up from germline, CDR1 is SGDLS and CDR2 is YYNGEE. The CDR3 is 15 residues long. Trimming removed 1 base from V and 1 base from J; junction bases left unmatched: 1. In nucleotides, the CDR3 is TGTGCCAGCAGCGTACAGGGGGTGAACACCGGGGAGCTGTTTTTT. It encodes CASSVQGVNTGELFF.

This clonotype was detected only a few times. V and J are TRBV11-2 and TRBJ2-7; either TRBD1 or TRBD2 may supply D (5 bases each). CDR1 is SGHAT and CDR2 is FQNNGV in the germline V gene. The CDR3 loop spans 16 amino acids. The ends were cut back, 5 bases at V and 0 bases at J, with 17 bases in the middle. In DNA, the CDR3 is TGTGCCAGCAGCCCACGGGGCGAACTGGGCTCCTACGAGCAGTACTTC. Amino acid sequence: CASSPRGELGSYEQYF.

This clonotype was detected many times. This sequence joins TRBV7-9 and TRBJ2-7; 8 bases agree with TRBD2. The CDR3 sequence is 14 residues long. V lost 7 bases and J lost 5; bases outside the gene matches: 10. Germline assignment: CDR1 SEHNR and CDR2 FQNEAQ (reference sequence). DNA of the CDR3: TGTGCCAGCAATCCCAGCGGGGGCCTCCACGAGCAGTACTTC. Protein sequence: CASNPSGGLHEQYF.

The rearrangement uses TRBV19 and TRBJ2-3; D perhaps matches TRBD1 (5 bases). Germline V lookup: CDR1 LNHDA, CDR2 SQIVND (reference sequence). V was trimmed by 6 bases and J by 4 bases, leaving 11 bases between them. The CDR3 totals 13 residues. The CDR3 bases are TGTGCCAGTAGACCTTCGACAGCAGATACGCAGTATTTT. Encoded protein: CASRPSTADTQYF.

This clonotype was recorded a few times. The genes are TRBV12-3 or TRBV12-4 and TRBJ2-5, with 9 bases lining up with TRBD1. The CDR3 consists of 12 residues. With V trimmed by 6 bases and J by 7 bases, 3 bases remained unmatched. The chain's CDR3 is CASSEGQGTQYF. CDR3 bases: TGTGCCAGCAGCGAGGGACAGGGGACCCAGTACTTC.